Listed below are T cell receptor beta chains from one sample, sequenced in a study of T cell responses to AZD1222 COVID-19 vaccine. Clones were read by immunoSEQ multiplex PCR, and TCRdb kept only the in-frame ones, dropping some. In the table there are about 150,000 clones, roughly 88% of which are singletons. This specimen consisted of peripheral blood, obtained 28 days after the second AZD1222 dose. The receptors shown here come from an adult who received the AZD1222 COVID-19 vaccine. CDR3s include the opening cysteine and the closing phenylalanine or tryptophan. A D gene is named only where the DNA matches it firmly. Clone size is given for some rows only: seen once, a few or many times, or a class if the clone is expanded.

size	J	D	V	DNA	CDR3
.	TRBJ1-1	.	TRBV14	TGTGCCAGCTCTTCGCAGGGCTGGACTGAAGCTTTCTTT	CASSSQGWTEAFF
.	TRBJ2-3	.	TRBV5-1	TGCGCCAGCAGCTTGGGAGGACCCCCAGATACGCAGTATTTT	CASSLGGPPDTQYF
.	TRBJ1-2	.	TRBV4-1	TGCGCCAGCAGCCTCATAGGGCAGGGGCGGGAGGGCTACACCTTC	CASSLIGQGREGYTF
.	TRBJ1-2	TRBD1	TRBV6-5	TGTGCCAGCAGGCTACAGGGGGCTAACTATGGCTACACCTTC	CASRLQGANYGYTF
.	TRBJ1-1	.	TRBV12-3/TRBV12-4	TGTGCCAGCAGTTTTTCGAGGGTCACTGAAGCTTTCTTT	CASSFSRVTEAFF
.	TRBJ1-5	TRBD1	TRBV6-5	TGTGCCAGCAGCCACCGGGACAGCCACAATCAGCCCCAGCATTTT	CASSHRDSHNQPQHF
once	TRBJ2-1	TRBD2	TRBV7-3	TGTGCCAGCAGCCTCCGGACTAGTCTCAATGAGCAGTTCTTC	CASSLRTSLNEQFF
.	TRBJ1-4	TRBD1	TRBV27	TGTGCCAGCAGTGCCCACAAGACAGGGGGAAAACTGTTTTTT	CASSAHKTGGKLFF
.	TRBJ2-1	.	TRBV5-6	TGTGCCAGCAGCCCGGGTAGGCCGATCAATGAGCAGTTCTTC	CASSPGRPINEQFF
.	TRBJ2-1	TRBD1	TRBV5-1	TGCGCCAGCACCCATTCCGGGACAGGGGGCAATGAGCAGTTCTTC	CASTHSGTGGNEQFF
.	TRBJ2-3	.	TRBV7-2	TGTGCCAGCAGCTCCCGAACAGATACGCAGTATTTT	CASSSRTDTQYF
.	TRBJ1-2	.	TRBV6-5	TGTGCCAGCAGTTACTCGATGAGGGGCGGGAATGGCTACACCTTC	CASSYSMRGGNGYTF
once	TRBJ1-2	.	TRBV19	TGTGCCAGTAGTAACCAAGGATATGGGGGTTATGGCTACACCTTC	CASSNQGYGGYGYTF
.	TRBJ2-7	TRBD2	TRBV4-2	TGTGCCAGCAGCCAATCCTATGGCGGGGGTTCCTACGAGCAGTACTTC	CASSQSYGGGSYEQYF
.	TRBJ1-2	.	TRBV6-5	TGTGCCAGCAGACCATCCAGTAACTATGGCTACACCTTC	CASRPSSNYGYTF
.	TRBJ1-6	.	TRBV7-8	TGTGCCAGCAGCCAAAGCACGGAGTACCCCTATGGATCACCCCTCCACTTT	CASSQSTEYPYGSPLHF
.	TRBJ1-2	TRBD1	TRBV2	TGTGCCAGCAGTCAGGACAGGGTTGGCTATGGCTACACCTTC	CASSQDRVGYGYTF
.	TRBJ2-1	TRBD2	TRBV5-1	TGCGCCAGCAGCTTAGGATTAGCGGGAGGAGATGAGCAGTTCTTC	CASSLGLAGGDEQFF
.	TRBJ2-1	.	TRBV24-1	TGTGCCACCAGTGGCGGCAGGGTAGGCAATGAGCAGTTCTTC	CATSGGRVGNEQFF
once	TRBJ1-1	.	TRBV2	TGTGCCAGCAGCATGGGTTTAGGAAGCACTGAAGCTTTCTTT	CASSMGLGSTEAFF
few	TRBJ2-6	.	TRBV11-2	TGTGCCAGCAGCCCGCAGGTCTCTGGGGCCAACGTCCTGACTTTC	CASSPQVSGANVLTF
.	TRBJ1-4	.	TRBV18	TGTGCCAGCACTCACCGTGGAGCAACTAATGAAAAACTGTTTTTT	CASTHRGATNEKLFF
.	TRBJ1-1	.	TRBV9	TGTGCCAGCAGCTCCGGGGGCGGAGGCACTGAAGCTTTCTTT	CASSSGGGGTEAFF
.	TRBJ2-1	TRBD1	TRBV13	TGTGCCAGCAGCTTATACCAGGGGGTGGGTGAGCAGTTCTTC	CASSLYQGVGEQFF
once	TRBJ1-2	.	TRBV4-1	TGCGCCAGCAGCCCACGGGACGGATATGGCTACACCTTC	CASSPRDGYGYTF
.	TRBJ1-2	.	TRBV15	TGTGCCACCAGCAGAGATGCGGACGGATATGGCTACACCTTC	CATSRDADGYGYTF
once	TRBJ2-7	.	TRBV7-3	TGTGCCAGCAGCTTAAACCCCGGACAGATTTACGAGCAGTACTTC	CASSLNPGQIYEQYF
.	TRBJ2-7	TRBD2	TRBV6-1	TGTGCCAGCAGTGAAGGATTAGCGGGGCCCTACGAGCAGTACTTC	CASSEGLAGPYEQYF
.	TRBJ2-1	.	TRBV7-6	TGTGCCAGCAGCTTCTCCGGGTTTGGAAGCAATGAGCAGTTCTTC	CASSFSGFGSNEQFF
.	TRBJ1-2	.	TRBV3-1/TRBV3-2	TGTGCCAGCAGCCGCACTCAGGGTCACTATGGCTACACCTTC	CASSRTQGHYGYTF
.	TRBJ2-2	TRBD2	TRBV18	TGTGCCAGCTCACTGCTAGCGGGAGTTACGAACACCGGGGAGCTGTTTTTT	CASSLLAGVTNTGELFF
once	TRBJ2-7	TRBD2	TRBV18	TGTGCCAGCTCACAAGGACTAGCGGGTCTAGCTGAGCAGTACTTC	CASSQGLAGLAEQYF
.	TRBJ2-5	TRBD2	TRBV5-5	TGTGCCAGCAGCTTGGCCGGGCTAGCGGATCTTAAAGAGACCCAGTACTTC	CASSLAGLADLKETQYF
few	TRBJ2-1	.	TRBV12-3/TRBV12-4	TGTGCCAGCAGTTTAGCGCGCGCGCACGGGCAGTTCTTC	CASSLARAHGQFF
.	TRBJ1-1	.	TRBV16	TGTGCCAGCAGCCAAGGGGTTTCAGACGGAGCTTTCTTT	CASSQGVSDGAFF
.	TRBJ1-1	.	TRBV2	TGTGCCAGCAGTGAGGTACCTATATTTAGTGAAGCTTTCTTT	CASSEVPIFSEAFF
.	TRBJ2-1	.	TRBV5-1	TGCGCCAGCAGCTTTGGGCGGGGGCCTCGGGATGAGCAGTTCTTC	CASSFGRGPRDEQFF
.	TRBJ1-2	TRBD1	TRBV13	TGTGCCAGCAGCCCTGGGACAGGAGCTACTAACTATGGCTACACCTTC	CASSPGTGATNYGYTF
once	TRBJ2-1	.	TRBV15	TGTGCCACCAGCAGAGATGGTCGGACACCTCGCAATGAGCAGTTCTTC	CATSRDGRTPRNEQFF
.	TRBJ2-7	TRBD1	TRBV6-5	TGTGCCAGCAGCGCAGACAGGGGGACCTACGAGCAGTACTTC	CASSADRGTYEQYF
.	TRBJ2-1	TRBD1	TRBV7-6	TGTGCCAGCAGCATAGACAGGGGCGGATACAATGAGCAGTTCTTC	CASSIDRGGYNEQFF